Following are 24 T cell receptor beta chains from one sample sequenced in a study of shared clonotypes between healthy human individuals. Sequenced by immunoSEQ multiplex PCR; TCRdb stores in-frame clones only, minus some. This table has around 2.1 million clones, 93% appearing once. Positively selected for CCR7, the CD45RO-negative cells used as naive CD8 cells excluded terminally differentiated effector memory CD45RA+ cells. Sequencing was done on a sample of naive CD8+ T cells from PBMCs. These receptors were obtained from a man between 18 and 35 years old in good health. Some clones in this sample may be carry-over from other donors' samples.

The V gene is TRBV5-4, the J gene TRBJ1-1, with TRBD1 as a possible D gene (5 bases). CDR3 size: 14 residues. V was clipped by 0 bases and J by 4 bases, with 10 bases between them. Germline CDR1 SGHNT, CDR2 YYREEE (reference sequence). Here the CDR3 reads CASSLEAGTTEAFF. The CDR3 bases are TGTGCCAGCAGCTTGGAGGCAGGGACCACTGAAGCTTTCTTT.

The rearrangement links TRBV28 to TRBJ2-7; either TRBD1 or TRBD2 may supply D (5 bases each). V was clipped by 2 bases and J by 7 bases, with 21 bases between them. Germline CDR1 is MDHEN and CDR2 is SYDVKM. This CDR3 has 16 residues. CDR3: CASSLRPGTDSEEQYF. DNA for the CDR3: TGTGCCAGCAGTTTAAGACCAGGGACGGACTCTGAAGAGCAGTACTTC. The complete variable domain, with remaining parts taken from reference TRBV28 and TRBJ2-7, reads DVKVTQSSRYLVKRTGEKVFLECVQDMDHENMFWYRQDPGLGLRLIYFSYDVKMKEKGDIPEGYSVSREKKERFSLILESASTNQTSMYLCASSLRPGTDSEEQYFGPGTRLTVT.

V gene TRBV27 combines with J gene TRBJ2-3; a weak D match, TRBD2 (5 bases). Germline CDR1 reads MNHEY; CDR2 reads SMNVEV (reference sequence). CDR3 length: 14 residues. Trimming took 3 bases from V and 4 from J, leaving 11 bases between them. The CDR3 region is CASSLGRSPDTQYF. CDR3 coding DNA: TGTGCCAGCAGTTTGGGGAGAAGCCCAGATACGCAGTATTTT.

The rearrangement links TRBV5-4 to TRBJ1-3; no firm D call. CDR1 is SGHNT, CDR2 YYREEE, per germline (reference sequence). The CDR3 has 15 residues. The V and J ends lost 1 base and 2 bases respectively, with 10 bases between them. CDR3 amino acids: CASSLLQSPGNTIYF. CDR3 DNA sequence: TGTGCCAGCAGCTTGCTGCAGTCTCCTGGAAACACCATATATTTT.

A note on this clone: A junction end diverges from the germline sequence, so it may reflect a read error. CDR3: CASSYGKGGVF. The CDR3, as DNA: TGTGCCAGCAGTTATGGGAAGGGGGGCGTCTTT. The V gene is TRBV28, the J gene TRBJ1-1, with D tentatively TRBD1 (6 bases). CDR1 and CDR2 from the germline V gene are MDHEN and SYDVKM. The length of the CDR3 is 11 residues.

This clone showed up just once. The gene calls are TRBV13 and TRBJ2-2, with 8 bases aligning to TRBD1. Germline assignment: CDR1 PRHDT and CDR2 FYEKMQ (reference sequence). Germline trimming cut 1 base from V and 4 bases from J; bases unmatched to any gene: 8. The CDR3 runs 17 residues. The DNA for the CDR3 is TGTGCCAGCAGCTTAGAACGGCAGGGGGCGCGCACCGGGGAGCTGTTTTTT. Translated: CASSLERQGARTGELFF.

V usage is TRBV9 and J usage is TRBJ2-7, with 7 bases matching TRBD2. Germline trimming cut 0 bases from V and 5 bases from J; bases unmatched to any gene: 5. This CDR3 spans 14 amino acids. Germline values: CDR1 SGDLS, CDR2 YYNGEE. The CDR3 DNA sequence: TGTGCCAGCAGCGTAGACGGCGGGAGTGACGAGCAGTACTTC. Amino acids: CASSVDGGSDEQYF.

This chain links TRBV7-9 with TRBJ2-2; D call uncertain. This CDR3 is built from 14 residues. In germline, CDR1 is SEHNR, CDR2 FQNEAQ (reference sequence). Trimming pared 3 bases from V and 1 base from J, leaving 6 bases between. In nucleotides, the CDR3 is TGTGCCAGCAGCTTGAGAGAGAACACCGGGGAGCTGTTTTTT. It specifies CASSLRENTGELFF.

This clone was seen just once. The chain uses TRBV7-9 and TRBJ2-5; 10 bases align to TRBD1. V shed 5 bases, J shed 4 bases, and the junction held 10 bases outside the gene matches. This CDR3 spans 16 amino acids. The germline gives CDR1 SEHNR, CDR2 FQNEAQ (reference sequence). The CDR3 nucleotides read TGTGCCAGCAGCCCCCGACAGGGGGCAGGGGTAGAGACCCAGTACTTC. Protein: CASSPRQGAGVETQYF.

This clone showed up just once. The J gene is TRBJ2-3, the V gene TRBV5-8, with a possible D match to TRBD2 (5 bases). Looked up from germline, CDR1 is SGHTS and CDR2 is YDEGEE. Deletions cut 3 bases from V and 6 bases from J, with 17 bases between. The length of the CDR3 is 15 residues. CDR3 coding DNA: TGTGCCAGCAGCTACACTCCGACCCCGGGGGATACGCAGTATTTT. Protein sequence: CASSYTPTPGDTQYF.

The rearrangement uses TRBV10-3 and TRBJ2-7, with 11 nucleotides matching TRBD2. This CDR3 has 16 residues. V lost 3 bases, J lost 2 bases, and 6 bases stayed unmatched. CDR1 is ENHRY, CDR2 SYGVKD, per germline. In DNA form, the CDR3 reads TGTGCCATCAGTGACCCAACTAGCGGGAGAACCTACGAGCAGTACTTC. This translates into CAISDPTSGRTYEQYF.

The rearrangement uses TRBV11-2 and TRBJ2-5; 9 bases match TRBD2. Germline V gives CDR1 SGHAT, CDR2 FQNNGV. This CDR3 is built from 17 residues. After removal of 1 base from V and 4 bases from J, the junction contained 10 bases not matched to a gene. This CDR3 reads CASSLGSVIAGAETQYF. CDR3 DNA sequence: TGTGCCAGCAGCTTAGGGTCGGTAATAGCGGGAGCAGAGACCCAGTACTTC.

The chain recombines TRBV7-9 with TRBJ1-2; no definite D call. Trimming stripped 4 bases from V and 8 bases from J, with 20 bases between. This CDR3 is 15 amino acids long. Looked up from germline, CDR1 is SEHNR and CDR2 is FQNEAQ (reference sequence). CDR3: CASSSLDLILKGYTF. The CDR3 bases are TGTGCCAGCAGCTCATTGGACCTTATACTAAAGGGCTACACCTTC.

DNA of the CDR3: TGTGCCAGCAGCTTATGGGGTTCCGATCAGCCCCAGCATTTT. The encoded protein is CASSLWGSDQPQHF. The rearrangement joins TRBV11-2 to TRBJ1-5; D ambiguous. This CDR3 is built from 14 residues. CDR1 is SGHAT, CDR2 FQNNGV, per germline. V was shortened by 2 bases and J by 5 bases, with 10 bases between the two germline ends.

The J gene is TRBJ2-5, the V gene TRBV9; D is tentatively TRBD1 or TRBD2 (5 bases each). The CDR3 has 17 amino acids. Per germline, CDR1 SGDLS and CDR2 YYNGEE. Trimming left V 0 bases short and J 4 bases short, with 19 bases between. The CDR3 loop is CASSVGGLTKIGETQYF. CDR3 DNA: TGTGCCAGCAGCGTAGGGGGGTTGACAAAGATTGGAGAGACCCAGTACTTC.

The J gene is TRBJ2-3, the V gene TRBV28; no reliable D call. V lost 4 bases, J lost 0 bases, and 14 bases lay in between. This CDR3 spans 16 amino acids. CDR1 and CDR2 (germline): MDHEN, SYDVKM. The CDR3, as DNA: TGTGCCAGCAGTTCACTGACCGCTACTAGCACAGATACGCAGTATTTT. The encoded protein is CASSSLTATSTDTQYF.

The chain employs TRBV7-8 and TRBJ2-7; 9 bases agree with TRBD2. V dropped 0 bases and J dropped 6; count of bases not matched to a gene: 12. The CDR3 has 17 residues. Per the germline V gene, CDR1 is SGHVS and CDR2 is FQNEAQ. This CDR3 is CASSLAASGARGAEQYF. In DNA form, the CDR3 reads TGTGCCAGCAGCTTAGCCGCTAGCGGGGCCCGGGGGGCCGAGCAGTACTTC.

The chain couples TRBV10-3 to TRBJ1-1; no definite D call. Germline V CDR1 and CDR2: ENHRY, SYGVKD. There are 13 residues in the CDR3. The V end was cut by 4 bases, the J end by 2 bases, with 8 bases between. CDR3 amino acids: CAISGILNTEAFF. Written as DNA, the CDR3 is TGTGCCATCAGTGGGATCCTAAACACTGAAGCTTTCTTT.

The chain is built from TRBV28 and TRBJ2-2, with 10 bases that match TRBD2. Germline loops: CDR1 MDHEN, CDR2 SYDVKM. The CDR3 runs 19 residues. V was clipped by 5 bases and J by 4 bases; unmatched bases: 16. The DNA of the CDR3 is TGTGCCAGCAGTCGGTGGGACAGCCTAGCGGGGGCCGGCACCGGGGAGCTGTTTTTT. Protein product: CASSRWDSLAGAGTGELFF.

V gene TRBV7-8 combines with J gene TRBJ1-3; D unclear. Germline V lookup: CDR1 SGHVS, CDR2 FQNEAQ. Trimming cost V 1 base and J 4 bases, with 11 bases left between them. The CDR3 length is 15 residues. CDR3 coding DNA: TGTGCCAGCAGCTTAGAGGGCGGACCAGGAAACACCATATATTTT. It encodes CASSLEGGPGNTIYF.

The chain is built from TRBV7-2 and TRBJ2-3; possible D gene TRBD2, 6 bases. The CDR3 totals 13 residues. V was trimmed by 5 bases and J by 4 bases, leaving 10 bases between them. Germline CDR1 SGHTA, CDR2 FQGNSA. This CDR3 reads CASSPGSSDTQYF. The CDR3 nucleotides are TGTGCCAGCAGCCCCGGGAGCTCAGATACGCAGTATTTT.

This chain uses TRBV10-3 with TRBJ2-1; the match to TRBD1 covers 8 bases. Trimming cost V 7 bases and J 1 base; bases outside gene matches: 6. This CDR3 region has 15 residues. CDR1 ENHRY and CDR2 SYGVKD come from the germline V gene. In nucleotides, the CDR3 is TGTGCCATCAACCCTCGACAGGGGTCCTACAATGAGCAGTTCTTC. Its protein is CAINPRQGSYNEQFF.

This rearrangement joins TRBV19 to TRBJ2-3, with 7 bases aligning to TRBD2. Germline CDR1 and CDR2: LNHDA and SQIVND (reference sequence). The CDR3 runs to 13 residues. V lost 9 bases, J lost 5 bases, and 8 bases stayed unmatched. CDR3 loop: CASWGGDQDTQYF. CDR3 DNA sequence: TGTGCCAGCTGGGGGGGGGATCAAGATACGCAGTATTTT.

The count of this clone is one. The chain recombines TRBV29-1 with TRBJ2-1; no clear D gene. Germline V gene sequence: CDR1 SQVTM, CDR2 ANQGSEA. Trimming stripped 2 bases from V and 4 bases from J, with 9 bases between. The CDR3 has 13 amino acids. The CDR3 DNA sequence: TGCAGCGTTGAATCTCCAGCTTACAATGAGCAGTTCTTC. Translated: CSVESPAYNEQFF.